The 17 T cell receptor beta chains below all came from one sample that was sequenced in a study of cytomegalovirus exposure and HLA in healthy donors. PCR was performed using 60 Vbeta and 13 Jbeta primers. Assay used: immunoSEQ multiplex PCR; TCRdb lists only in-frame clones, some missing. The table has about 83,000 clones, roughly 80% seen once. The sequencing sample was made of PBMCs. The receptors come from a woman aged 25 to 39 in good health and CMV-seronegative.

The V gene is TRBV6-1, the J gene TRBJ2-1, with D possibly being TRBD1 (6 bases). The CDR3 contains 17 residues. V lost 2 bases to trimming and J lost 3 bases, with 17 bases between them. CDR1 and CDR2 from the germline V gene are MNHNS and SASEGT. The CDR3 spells CASSELTGLELYNEQFF. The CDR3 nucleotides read TGTGCCAGCAGTGAACTAACAGGGTTGGAACTCTACAATGAGCAGTTCTTC.

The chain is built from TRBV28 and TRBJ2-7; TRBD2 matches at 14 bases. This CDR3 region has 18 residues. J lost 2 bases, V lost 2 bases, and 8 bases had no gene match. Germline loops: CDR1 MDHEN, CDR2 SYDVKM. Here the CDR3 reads CASSLLWTSGRNPYEQYF. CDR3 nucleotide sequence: TGTGCCAGCAGTTTACTATGGACTAGCGGGAGGAATCCCTACGAGCAGTACTTC.

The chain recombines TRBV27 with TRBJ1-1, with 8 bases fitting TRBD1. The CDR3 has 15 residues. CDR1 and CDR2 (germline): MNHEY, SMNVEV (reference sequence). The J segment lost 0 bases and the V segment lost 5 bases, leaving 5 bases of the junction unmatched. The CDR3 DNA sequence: TGTGCCAGCAGTCCAACGACAGGGGTGAACACTGAAGCTTTCTTT. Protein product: CASSPTTGVNTEAFF.

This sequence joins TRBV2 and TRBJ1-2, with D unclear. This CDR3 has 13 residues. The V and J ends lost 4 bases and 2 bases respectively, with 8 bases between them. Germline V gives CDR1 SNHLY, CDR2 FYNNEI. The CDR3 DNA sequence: TGTGCCAGCAGTGGGCAGACAAACTATGGCTACACCTTC. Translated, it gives CASSGQTNYGYTF.

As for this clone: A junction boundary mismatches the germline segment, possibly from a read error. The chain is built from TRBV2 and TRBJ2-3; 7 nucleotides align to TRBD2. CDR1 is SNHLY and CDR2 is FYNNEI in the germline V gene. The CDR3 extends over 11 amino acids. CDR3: CASSLRDYSLF. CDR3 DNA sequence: TGTGCCAGCAGTCTCCGGGACTACTCGTTATTT. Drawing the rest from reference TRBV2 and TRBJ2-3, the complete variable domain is EPEVTQTPSHQVTQMGQEVILRCVPISNHLYFYWYRQILGQKVEFLVSFYNNEISEKSEIFDDQFSVERPDGSNFTLKIRSTKLEDSAMYFCASSLRDYSLFGPGTRLTVL.

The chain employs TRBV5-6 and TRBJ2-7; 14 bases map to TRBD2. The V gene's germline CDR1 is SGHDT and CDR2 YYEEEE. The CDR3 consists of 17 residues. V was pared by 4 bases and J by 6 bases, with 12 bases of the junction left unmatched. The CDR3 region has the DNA TGTGCCAGCAGCCCCCGACTAGCGGGAGGGCGAAGAAGCGAGCAGTACTTC. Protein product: CASSPRLAGGRRSEQYF.

The chain's CDR3 is CASSLTASGSYEQYF. CDR3 in DNA: TGTGCCAGCAGCTTAACGGCTAGCGGTTCCTACGAGCAGTACTTC. The chain uses TRBV7-2 and TRBJ2-7, with 7 bases lining up with TRBD2. The trim removed 2 bases at V and 1 base at J, leaving 5 bases unmatched. This CDR3 has 15 amino acids. CDR1 SGHTA and CDR2 FQGNSA come from the germline V gene. Full variable domain (missing parts from reference TRBV7-2 and TRBJ2-7): GAGVSQSPSNKVTEKGKDVELRCDPISGHTALYWYRQSLGQGLEFLIYFQGNSAPDKSGLPSDRFSAERTGGSVSTLTIQRTQQEDSAVYLCASSLTASGSYEQYFGPGTRLTVT.

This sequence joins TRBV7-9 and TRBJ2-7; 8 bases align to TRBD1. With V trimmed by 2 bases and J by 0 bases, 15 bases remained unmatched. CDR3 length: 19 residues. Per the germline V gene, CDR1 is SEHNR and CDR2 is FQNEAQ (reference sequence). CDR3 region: CASSLLVDTTGANSYEQYF. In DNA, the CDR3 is TGTGCCAGCAGCTTACTCGTTGACACGACAGGGGCCAACTCCTACGAGCAGTACTTC.

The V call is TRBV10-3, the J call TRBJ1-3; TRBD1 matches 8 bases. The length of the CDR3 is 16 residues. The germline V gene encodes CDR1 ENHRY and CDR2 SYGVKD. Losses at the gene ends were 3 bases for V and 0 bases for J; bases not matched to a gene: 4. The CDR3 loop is CAISDMDRVSGNTIYF. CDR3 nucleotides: TGTGCCATCAGTGACATGGACAGGGTCTCTGGAAACACCATATATTTT.

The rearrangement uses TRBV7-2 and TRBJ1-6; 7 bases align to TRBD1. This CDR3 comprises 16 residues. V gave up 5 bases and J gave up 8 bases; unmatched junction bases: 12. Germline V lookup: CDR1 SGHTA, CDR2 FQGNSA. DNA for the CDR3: TGTGCCAGCAGCGTCTGGCCGGGACAGCAATATTCACCCCTCCACTTT. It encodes CASSVWPGQQYSPLHF.

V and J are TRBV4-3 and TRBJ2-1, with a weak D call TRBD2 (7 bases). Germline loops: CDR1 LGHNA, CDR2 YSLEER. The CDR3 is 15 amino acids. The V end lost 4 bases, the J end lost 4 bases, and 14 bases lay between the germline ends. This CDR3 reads CASSRRGGPYNEQFF. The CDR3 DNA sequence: TGCGCCAGCAGCCGAAGGGGGGGTCCGTACAATGAGCAGTTCTTC.

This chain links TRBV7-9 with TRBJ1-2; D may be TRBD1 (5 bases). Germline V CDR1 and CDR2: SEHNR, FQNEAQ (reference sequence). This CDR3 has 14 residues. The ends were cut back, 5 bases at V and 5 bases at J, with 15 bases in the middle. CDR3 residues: CASSPTVTGYGYTF. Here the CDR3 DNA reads TGTGCCAGCAGCCCTACTGTCACAGGTTATGGCTACACCTTC. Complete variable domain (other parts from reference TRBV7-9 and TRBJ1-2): DTGVSQNPRHKITKRGQNVTFRCDPISEHNRLYWYRQTLGQGPEFLTYFQNEAQLEKSRLLSDRFSAERPKGSFSTLEIQRTEQGDSAMYLCASSPTVTGYGYTFGSGTRLTVV.

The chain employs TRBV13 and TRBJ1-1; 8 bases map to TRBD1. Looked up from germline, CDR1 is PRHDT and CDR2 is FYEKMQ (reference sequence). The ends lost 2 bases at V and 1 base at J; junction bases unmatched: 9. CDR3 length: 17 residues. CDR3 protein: CASSLISTGAKNTEAFF. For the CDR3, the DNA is TGTGCCAGCAGCTTAATTTCGACAGGGGCAAAGAACACTGAAGCTTTCTTT.

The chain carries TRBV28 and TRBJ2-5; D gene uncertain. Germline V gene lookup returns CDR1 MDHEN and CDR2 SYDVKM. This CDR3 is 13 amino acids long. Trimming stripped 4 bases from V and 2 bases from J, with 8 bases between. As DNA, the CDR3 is TGTGCCAGCAGTTCACCGGGTCAAGAGACCCAGTACTTC. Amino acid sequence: CASSSPGQETQYF.

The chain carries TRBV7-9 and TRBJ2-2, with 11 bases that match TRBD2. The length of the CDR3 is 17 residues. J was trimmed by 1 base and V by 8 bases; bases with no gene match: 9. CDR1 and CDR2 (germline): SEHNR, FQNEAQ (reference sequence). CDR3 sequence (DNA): TGTGCCAGCGGTTGGCTAGCGGGAGGTCGGAACACCGGGGAGCTGTTTTTT. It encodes CASGWLAGGRNTGELFF. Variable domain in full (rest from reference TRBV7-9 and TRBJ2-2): DTGVSQNPRHKITKRGQNVTFRCDPISEHNRLYWYRQTLGQGPEFLTYFQNEAQLEKSRLLSDRFSAERPKGSFSTLEIQRTEQGDSAMYLCASGWLAGGRNTGELFFGEGSRLTVL.

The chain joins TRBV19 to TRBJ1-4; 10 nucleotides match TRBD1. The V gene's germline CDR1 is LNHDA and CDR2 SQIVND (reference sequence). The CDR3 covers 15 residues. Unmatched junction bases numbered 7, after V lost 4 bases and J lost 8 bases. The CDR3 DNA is TGTGCCAGTAGTACGGACGGGACAGGGGCAGAAAAACTGTTTTTT. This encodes CASSTDGTGAEKLFF.

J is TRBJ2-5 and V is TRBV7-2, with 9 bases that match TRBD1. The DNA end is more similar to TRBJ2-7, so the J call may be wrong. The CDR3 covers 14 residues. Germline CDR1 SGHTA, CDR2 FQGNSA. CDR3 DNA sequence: TGTGCCAGCAGCCTCGGACAGGGGACATACGAGCAGTACTTC. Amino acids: CASSLGQGTYEQYF.